A single sample gave rise to the 18 T cell receptor beta chains below, sequenced in a study of PD-1 blockade in classical Hodgkin lymphoma. Noted time point: newly diagnosed, previously untreated cHL patient sample. Generated by immunoSEQ multiplex PCR, the TCRdb table keeps only in-frame clones and is missing some. Among roughly 70,000 clones listed, 93% were seen once. The sequenced sample consisted of peripheral blood mononuclear cells (PBMCs). The source of these receptors is a human donor with classical Hodgkin lymphoma.

Worth noting for this clone: A junction boundary mismatches the germline segment, possibly from a read error. The chain links TRBV10-3 to TRBJ1-2; D might be TRBD1 (5 bases). Germline CDR1 reads ENHRY; CDR2 reads SYGVKD. The CDR3 extends over 14 amino acids. The CDR3: CATSWDGLGYGYTF. In nucleotides, the CDR3 is TGTGCCACCAGTTGGGACGGACTTGGCTATGGCTACACCTTC.

The V and J genes are TRBV5-1 and TRBJ2-1; TRBD2 agrees at 10 bases. J gave up 9 bases and V 0 bases, and 6 bases lay outside the gene matches. This CDR3 spans 15 amino acids. Germline V gene sequence: CDR1 SGHRS, CDR2 YFSETQ. The CDR3 loop reads CASSLGAGGQGEQFF. CDR3 DNA sequence: TGCGCCAGCAGCTTGGGAGCGGGAGGGCAGGGTGAGCAGTTCTTC.

The chain employs TRBV7-8 and TRBJ1-2; D uncertain. V lost 2 bases, J lost 2 bases, and 9 bases lay in between. The CDR3 spans 14 residues. The V gene's germline CDR1 is SGHVS and CDR2 FQNEAQ. The CDR3 spells CASSLIEQNYGYTF. The CDR3 nucleotides are TGTGCCAGCAGCTTAATTGAACAGAACTATGGCTACACCTTC. The whole variable domain, filled in from reference TRBV7-8 and TRBJ1-2, reads GAGVSQSPRYKVAKRGQDVALRCDPISGHVSLFWYQQALGQGPEFLTYFQNEAQLDKSGLPSDRFFAERPEGSVSTLKIQRTQQEDSAVYLCASSLIEQNYGYTFGSGTRLTVV.

The V and J genes are TRBV12-5 and TRBJ1-2; 9 bases align to TRBD1. This CDR3 comprises 17 residues. Germline V CDR1 and CDR2: LGHNT, FRNRAP. V dropped 5 bases and J dropped 4; count of bases not matched to a gene: 14. CDR3 sequence (DNA): TGTGCTAGTGGTGCTTGGGCCCCGGGACAGGGAGGCTATGGCTACACCTTC. Its protein is CASGAWAPGQGGYGYTF.

The gene calls are TRBV28 and TRBJ2-7; 12 bases are shared with TRBD2. The CDR3 spans 15 residues. After removal of 5 bases from V and 2 bases from J, the junction contained 4 bases not matched to a gene. CDR1 is MDHEN, CDR2 SYDVKM, per germline. The CDR3 here is CASSPLAGGPYEQYF. The CDR3 nucleotides are TGTGCCAGCAGTCCACTAGCGGGAGGACCCTACGAGCAGTACTTC.

V is TRBV18 and J is TRBJ1-5, with TRBD1 identical over 8 bases. This CDR3 is built from 14 residues. CDR1 is KGHSH and CDR2 is LQKENI in the germline V gene. With 4 bases clipped from V and 7 bases from J, the junction kept 6 bases outside the gene matches. CDR3 coding DNA: TGTGCCAGCTCACGCCGTGACAGGGGCCAGCCCCAGCATTTT. It translates to CASSRRDRGQPQHF.

The chain employs TRBV27 and TRBJ1-6; D might be TRBD1 (5 bases). Germline V gene lookup returns CDR1 MNHEY and CDR2 SMNVEV (reference sequence). This CDR3 has 14 amino acids. Trimming shortened V by 6 bases and J by 5 bases, and 11 bases separated the two germline ends. Here the CDR3 reads CASRTETHNSPLHF. CDR3 nucleotides: TGTGCCAGCAGGACAGAGACCCATAATTCACCCCTCCACTTT.

V is TRBV7-8 and J is TRBJ2-1, with D possibly matching TRBD2 (5 bases). The CDR3 length is 14 residues. V shed 2 bases and J shed 12 bases, with 17 bases lying between them. Germline V gene data show CDR1 as SGHVS and CDR2 as FQNEAQ. The CDR3 region is CASSLSDFSVGQFF. CDR3 bases: TGTGCCAGCAGCTTATCGGACTTTTCGGTTGGGCAGTTCTTC.

This clone is a singleton in its sample. The chain joins TRBV21-1 to TRBJ2-7; whether TRBD2, the table's D call, matches the DNA was not checked. TRBV21-1 is termed a pseudogene. This CDR3 comprises 17 residues. The CDR3 DNA sequence: TGTGCCAGCAGCAAGCGCCCGGGACTAGCGATCTCTTGCGAGCAGTACTTC. Protein product: CASSKRPGLAISCEQYF.

This chain uses TRBV5-4 with TRBJ1-1; 7 positions agree with TRBD1. CDR3 length: 15 amino acids. Trimming at V came to 0 bases and at J to 3 bases, leaving 5 bases not matched to a gene. CDR1 and CDR2 from the germline V gene are SGHNT and YYREEE (reference sequence). The CDR3 nucleotides read TGTGCCAGCAGCTTGGGGGAAGACAGGGACACTGAAGCTTTCTTT. It specifies CASSLGEDRDTEAFF.

DNA of the CDR3: TGCGCCAGTCGCCGTAGGACAGGGAACTATGGCTACACCTTC. It codes for CASRRRTGNYGYTF. V usage is TRBV5-1 and J usage is TRBJ1-2, with 8 bases matching TRBD1. The junction had 8 bases not matched to a gene; V was cut back by 8 bases and J by 2 bases. The CDR3 is 14 amino acids. Germline CDR1 is SGHRS and CDR2 is YFSETQ.

The chain has TRBV27 and TRBJ2-6, with 7 bases lining up with TRBD1. This CDR3 has 15 residues. CDR1 and CDR2 (germline): MNHEY, SMNVEV (reference sequence). With V trimmed by 6 bases and J by 4 bases, 6 bases remained unmatched. As DNA, the CDR3 is TGTGCCAGCAGAATCGGGACAGCCGGGGCCAACGTCCTGACTTTC. Protein: CASRIGTAGANVLTF.

The rearrangement joins TRBV5-4 to TRBJ1-2; D is unclear. The germline V and J ends were trimmed by 0 bases and 2 bases, with 11 bases remaining between them. The CDR3 contains 15 residues. Germline CDR1 is SGHNT and CDR2 is YYREEE (reference sequence). The CDR3 is CASSLDRSSNYGYTF. The CDR3 region has the DNA TGTGCCAGCAGCTTGGATCGGAGCAGCAACTATGGCTACACCTTC.

In this sample, this clone turned up once. The V gene is TRBV9, the J gene TRBJ2-7; D is unresolved. Germline values: CDR1 SGDLS, CDR2 YYNGEE. The CDR3 length is 15 residues. The ends were cut back, 0 bases at V and 1 base at J, with 11 bases in the middle. The CDR3 loop is CASSVDYAGSYEQYF. DNA of the CDR3: TGTGCCAGCAGCGTAGATTATGCAGGATCCTACGAGCAGTACTTC.

The chain joins TRBV28 to TRBJ2-2, with D maybe TRBD2 (5 bases). Trimming took off 5 bases at V and 5 bases at J, with 12 bases between the two ends. The CDR3 totals 14 residues. CDR1 and CDR2 from the germline V gene are MDHEN and SYDVKM. The CDR3 region has the DNA TGTGCCAGCAGTCCAAGGACGGGGACCGGGGAGCTGTTTTTT. Translating it yields CASSPRTGTGELFF.

This chain connects TRBV6-6 to TRBJ2-3; 7 positions agree with TRBD1. V lost 5 bases, J lost 1 base, and 9 bases stayed unmatched. Germline CDR1 reads MNHNY; CDR2 reads SVGAGI (reference sequence). The CDR3 spans 16 residues. The CDR3 region is CASSHGQDVGTDTQYF. DNA of the CDR3: TGTGCCAGCAGTCATGGACAGGATGTTGGCACAGATACGCAGTATTTT.

By share of the sample, this clone is medium-sized (0.01 to 0.1%). V gene TRBV5-5 combines with J gene TRBJ2-7; 7 nucleotides align to TRBD1. The CDR3 runs to 15 residues. V dropped 2 bases and J dropped 5; count of bases not matched to a gene: 10. The germline gives CDR1 SGHKS, CDR2 YYEKEE (reference sequence). The CDR3 here is CASSLPTGDVHEQYF. DNA of the CDR3: TGTGCCAGCAGCTTACCCACAGGGGACGTCCACGAGCAGTACTTC.

The J gene is TRBJ2-7, the V gene TRBV21-1; the D segment call TRBD2 is taken from the table without a DNA check. TRBV21-1 represents a pseudogene. This CDR3 is 16 amino acids long. The CDR3 sequence is CASSIDSTSEIYEQYF. The CDR3 DNA reads as TGTGCCAGCAGCATCGATTCGACTAGCGAGATTTACGAGCAGTACTTC.